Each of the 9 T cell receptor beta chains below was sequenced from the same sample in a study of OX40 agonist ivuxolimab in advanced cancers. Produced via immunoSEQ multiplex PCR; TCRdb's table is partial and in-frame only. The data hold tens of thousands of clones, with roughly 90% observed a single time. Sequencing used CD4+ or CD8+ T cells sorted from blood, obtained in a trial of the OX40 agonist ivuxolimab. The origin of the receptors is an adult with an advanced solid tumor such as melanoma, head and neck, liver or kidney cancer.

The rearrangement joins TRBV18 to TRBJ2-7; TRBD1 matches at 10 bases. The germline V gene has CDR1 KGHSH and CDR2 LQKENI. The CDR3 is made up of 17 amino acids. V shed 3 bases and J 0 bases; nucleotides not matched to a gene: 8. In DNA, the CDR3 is TGTGCCAGCTCACCCAATCCGGGACAGGGGAGCTCCTACGAGCAGTACTTC. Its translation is CASSPNPGQGSSYEQYF. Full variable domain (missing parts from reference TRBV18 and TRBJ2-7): NAGVMQNPRHLVRRRGQEARLRCSPMKGHSHVYWYRQLPEEGLKFMVYLQKENIIDESGMPKERFSAEFPKEGPSILRIQQVVRGDSAAYFCASSPNPGQGSSYEQYFGPGTRLTVT.

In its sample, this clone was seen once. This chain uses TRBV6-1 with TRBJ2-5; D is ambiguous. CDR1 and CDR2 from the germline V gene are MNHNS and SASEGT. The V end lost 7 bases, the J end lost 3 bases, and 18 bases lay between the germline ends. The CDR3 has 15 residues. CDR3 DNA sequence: TGTGCCAGCAAGGGCCAGCCCCCGGAGAAAGAGACCCAGTACTTC. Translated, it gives CASKGQPPEKETQYF.

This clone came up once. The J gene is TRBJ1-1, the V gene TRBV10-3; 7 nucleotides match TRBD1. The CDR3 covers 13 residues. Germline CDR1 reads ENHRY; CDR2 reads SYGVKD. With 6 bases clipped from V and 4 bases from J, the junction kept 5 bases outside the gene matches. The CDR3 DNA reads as TGTGCCATCAGGCCACAGGGGTCCACTGAAGCTTTCTTT. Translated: CAIRPQGSTEAFF.

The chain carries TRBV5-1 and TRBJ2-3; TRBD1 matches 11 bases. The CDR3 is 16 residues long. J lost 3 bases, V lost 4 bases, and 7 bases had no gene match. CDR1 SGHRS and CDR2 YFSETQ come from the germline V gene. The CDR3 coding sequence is TGCGCCAGCAGCCCCGGACAGGGGGCAGGAACAGATACGCAGTATTTT. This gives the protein CASSPGQGAGTDTQYF.

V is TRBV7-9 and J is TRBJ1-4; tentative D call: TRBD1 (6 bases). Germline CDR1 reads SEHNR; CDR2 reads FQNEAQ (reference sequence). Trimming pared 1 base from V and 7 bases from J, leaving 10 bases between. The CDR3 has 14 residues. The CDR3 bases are TGTGCCAGCAGCTTAGTGGGGGCCGGTGAAAAACTGTTTTTT. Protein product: CASSLVGAGEKLFF.

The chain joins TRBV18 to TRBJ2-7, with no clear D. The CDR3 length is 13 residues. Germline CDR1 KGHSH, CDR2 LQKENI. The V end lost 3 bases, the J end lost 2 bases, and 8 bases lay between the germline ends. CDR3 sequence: CASSPGNTYEQYF. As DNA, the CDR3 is TGTGCCAGCTCACCGGGAAACACCTACGAGCAGTACTTC. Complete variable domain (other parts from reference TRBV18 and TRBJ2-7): NAGVMQNPRHLVRRRGQEARLRCSPMKGHSHVYWYRQLPEEGLKFMVYLQKENIIDESGMPKERFSAEFPKEGPSILRIQQVVRGDSAAYFCASSPGNTYEQYFGPGTRLTVT.

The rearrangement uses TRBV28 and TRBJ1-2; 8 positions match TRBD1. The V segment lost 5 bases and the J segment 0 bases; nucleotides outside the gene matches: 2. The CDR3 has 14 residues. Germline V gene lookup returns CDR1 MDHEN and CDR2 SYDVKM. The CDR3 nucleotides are TGTGCCAGCAGTCCGGGACAGGCTAACTATGGCTACACCTTC. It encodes CASSPGQANYGYTF.

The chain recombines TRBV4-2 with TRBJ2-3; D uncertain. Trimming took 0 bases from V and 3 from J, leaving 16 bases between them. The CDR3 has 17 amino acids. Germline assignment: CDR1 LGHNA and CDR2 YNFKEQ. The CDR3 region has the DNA TGTGCCAGCAGCCAAGAACTCTCTCTCGGTGGGACAGATACGCAGTATTTT. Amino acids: CASSQELSLGGTDTQYF.

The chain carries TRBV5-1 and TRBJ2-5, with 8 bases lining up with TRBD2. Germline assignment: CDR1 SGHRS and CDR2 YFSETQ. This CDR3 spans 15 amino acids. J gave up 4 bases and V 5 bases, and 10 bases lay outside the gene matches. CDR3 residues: CASSPTPLAGETQYF. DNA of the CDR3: TGCGCCAGCAGTCCGACCCCTCTAGCGGGAGAGACCCAGTACTTC.